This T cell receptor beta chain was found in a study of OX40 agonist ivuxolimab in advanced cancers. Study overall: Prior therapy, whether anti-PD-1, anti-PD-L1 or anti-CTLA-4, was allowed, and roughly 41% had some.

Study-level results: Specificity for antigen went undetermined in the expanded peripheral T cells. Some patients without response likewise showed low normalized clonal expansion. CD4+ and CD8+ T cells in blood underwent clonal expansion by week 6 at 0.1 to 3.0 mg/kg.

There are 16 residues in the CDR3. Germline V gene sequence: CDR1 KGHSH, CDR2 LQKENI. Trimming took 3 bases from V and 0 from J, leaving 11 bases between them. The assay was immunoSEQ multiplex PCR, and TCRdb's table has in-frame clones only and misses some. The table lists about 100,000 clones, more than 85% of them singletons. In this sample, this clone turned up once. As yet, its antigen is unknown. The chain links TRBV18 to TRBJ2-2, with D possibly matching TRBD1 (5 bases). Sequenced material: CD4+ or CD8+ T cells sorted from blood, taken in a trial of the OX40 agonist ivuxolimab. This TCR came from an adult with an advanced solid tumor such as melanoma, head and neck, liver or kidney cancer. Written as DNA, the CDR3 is TGTGCCAGCTCACCGAACCCAGGGCCGAACACCGGGGAGCTGTTTTTT. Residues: CASSPNPGPNTGELFF.